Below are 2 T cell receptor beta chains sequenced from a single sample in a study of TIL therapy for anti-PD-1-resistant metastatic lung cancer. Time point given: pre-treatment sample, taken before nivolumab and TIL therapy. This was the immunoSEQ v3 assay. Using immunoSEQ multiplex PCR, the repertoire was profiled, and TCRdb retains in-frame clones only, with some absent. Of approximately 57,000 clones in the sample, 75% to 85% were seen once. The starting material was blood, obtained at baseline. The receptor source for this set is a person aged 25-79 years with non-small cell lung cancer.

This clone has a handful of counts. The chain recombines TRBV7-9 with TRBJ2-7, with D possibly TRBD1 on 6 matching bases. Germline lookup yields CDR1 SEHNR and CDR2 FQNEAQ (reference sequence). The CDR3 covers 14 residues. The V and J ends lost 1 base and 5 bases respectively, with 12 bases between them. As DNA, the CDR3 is TGTGCCAGCAGCTTAGTGATGGGGGCGGACGAGCAGTACTTC. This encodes CASSLVMGADEQYF.

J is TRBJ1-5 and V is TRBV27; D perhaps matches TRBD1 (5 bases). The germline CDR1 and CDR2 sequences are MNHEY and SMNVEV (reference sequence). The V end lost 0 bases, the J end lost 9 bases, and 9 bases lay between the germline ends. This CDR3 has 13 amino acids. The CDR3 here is CASSLSVGAPQHF. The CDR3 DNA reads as TGTGCCAGCAGTTTATCAGTAGGGGCGCCCCAGCATTTT.